This TCR beta chain was captured in a study of cytomegalovirus exposure and HLA in healthy donors. Whole-study findings and limits: A few CMV-associated chains were confirmed in vitro to be specific for CMV antigens. In a later analysis, TCR beta V- and J-gene trimming showed a link to a missense DCLRE1C variant.

13 Jbeta primers and 60 Vbeta primers were used for the PCR. Profiling relied on immunoSEQ multiplex PCR, and the TCRdb table lists in-frame clones only, not all of them. This sample has about 100,000 clones; 60% to 70% occur once, and the top ten carry 3.5% to 4%. A word on this clone: Antigen specificity is unknown.

Trimming removed 3 bases at V and 7 bases at J, with 16 bases between. Germline CDR1 SNHLY, CDR2 FYNNEI. This CDR3 has 15 residues. This chain joins TRBV2 and TRBJ1-5; D may be TRBD1 (5 bases). The clonotype comes from a man aged 30 to 39 in good health and CMV-seropositive. The sequenced sample was PBMCs. The CDR3 DNA follows: TGTGCCAGCAGTGATGCCAGGGTATTGTCCCAGCCCCAGCATTTT. Translation gives CASSDARVLSQPQHF.